This T cell receptor beta chain is from a study of blood T cell repertoires in COVID-19. Overall study: Acute-phase and convalescent COVID-19 samples originated in the United States, Italy and Spain. PBMCs, B-cell-depleted T cells, or T cells provided the cDNA or gDNA that made up the material.

Under the authors' procedure: Nucleated cell number was recorded as an estimate derived from reference gene primer amplification. Measured with immunoSEQ multiplex PCR; TCRdb has only the in-frame clones, and not every one. Clone size and V and J calls were adopted from that table, with D and trimming inferred from the DNA. The sample has tens of thousands of clones; more than 75% are singletons. Trimming left V 8 bases short and J 9 bases short, with 14 bases between. This CDR3 contains 13 residues. Germline V gives CDR1 MNHEY, CDR2 SVGAGI. The material sequenced was peripheral blood. This sequence was found in a man aged 50 to 59 with active or convalescent COVID-19. V and J are TRBV6-5 and TRBJ1-6; D is unresolved. DNA for the CDR3: TGTGCCAGCCGCCCAACCGGGTCTTCACCCCTCCACTTT. Its protein is CASRPTGSSPLHF.